This T cell receptor (beta chain) was sequenced in a study of T cell responses to AZD1222 COVID-19 vaccine. The overall study: Second-dose timings of about 4 or about 12 weeks were pooled. Study-wide findings and caveats: Baseline antibody screening turned up just six or seven seropositive AZD1222 recipients.

The CDR3 covers 12 residues. V was pared by 6 bases and J by 9 bases, with 12 bases between. Germline loops: CDR1 MDHEN, CDR2 SYDVKM. Turning to this clone: The antigen remains unidentified.

The table came from immunoSEQ multiplex PCR; TCRdb's copy has only in-frame clones and leaves some out. The sample lists roughly 110,000 clones, roughly 88% occurring once. This sequence joins TRBV28 and TRBJ1-5, with D uncertain. The clonotype was recovered from an adult in good health. The sequences come from peripheral blood, collected on day 0 of AZD1222 vaccination. CDR3 sequence (DNA): TGTGCCAGCAGCCTTTTTTTCCGGCCCCAGCATTTT. Amino acid sequence: CASSLFFRPQHF.